The clone carrying this T cell receptor (beta chain) was seen ten or more times. The target antigen is unknown. This record comes from a study of early T cells in non-severe SARS-CoV-2 infection. Study in general: From unsorted whole blood, bulk RNA was sequenced, and the chains remained unpaired. Notes on the study in general: Private and CD4 specificities were missed by VDJdb matching, skewed to anti-spike CD8.

Each CDR3 protein gets one entry after TCRdb re-called the 5' RACE reads with MiXCR. The data hold under 30,000 distinct CDR3 sequences, with 5.5% observed a single time. Material: whole blood. The TCR comes from an adult who was a healthcare worker with PCR-confirmed SARS-CoV-2 infection or an uninfected control (not recorded which).

CDR3 in DNA: TGTGCCAGCAGCCTTCTGTGGGGGGCGAGCACCGGGGAGCTGTTTTTT. Protein product: CASSLLWGASTGELFF. The rearrangement links TRBV4-2 to TRBJ2-2; D is perhaps TRBD1 or TRBD2 (6 bases each). Trimming stripped 4 bases from V and 4 bases from J, with 16 bases between. The CDR3 is 16 residues long. Germline V gene data show CDR1 as LGHNA and CDR2 as YNFKEQ.